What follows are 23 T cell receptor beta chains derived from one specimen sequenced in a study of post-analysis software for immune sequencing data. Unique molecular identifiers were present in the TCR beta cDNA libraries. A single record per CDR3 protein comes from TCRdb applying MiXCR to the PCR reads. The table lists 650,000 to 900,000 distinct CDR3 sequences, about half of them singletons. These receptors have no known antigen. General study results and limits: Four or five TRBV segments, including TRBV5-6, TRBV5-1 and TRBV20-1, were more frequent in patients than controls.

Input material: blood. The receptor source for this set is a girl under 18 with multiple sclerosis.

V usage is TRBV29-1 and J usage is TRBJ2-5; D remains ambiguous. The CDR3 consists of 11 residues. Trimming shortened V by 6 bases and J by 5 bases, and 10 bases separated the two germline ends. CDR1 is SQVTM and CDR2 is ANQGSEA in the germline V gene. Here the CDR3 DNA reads TGCAGCGTGGGTAAATCGGAGACCCAGTACTTC. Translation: CSVGKSETQYF. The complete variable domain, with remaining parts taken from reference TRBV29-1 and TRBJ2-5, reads SAVISQKPSRDICQRGTSLTIQCQVDSQVTMMFWYRQQPGQSLTLIATANQGSEATYESGFVIDKFPISRPNLTFSTLTVSNMSPEDSSIYLCSVGKSETQYFGPGTRLLVL.

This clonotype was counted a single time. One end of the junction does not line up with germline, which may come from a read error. This CDR3 reads CASSRPLSGRGGDGYTF. The CDR3 nucleotides are TGTGCCAGCAGTCGACCTTTATCCGGGAGGGGCGGCGATGGTTACACCTTC. The chain has TRBV6-6 and TRBJ1-2, with a weak D call TRBD1 (5 bases). CDR1 and CDR2 from the germline V gene are MNHNY and SVGAGI (reference sequence). The length of the CDR3 is 17 residues.

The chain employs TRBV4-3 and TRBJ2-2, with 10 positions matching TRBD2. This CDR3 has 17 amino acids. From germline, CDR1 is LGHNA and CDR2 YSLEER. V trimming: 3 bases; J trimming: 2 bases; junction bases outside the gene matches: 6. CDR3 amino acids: CASSHPRTSGNTGELFF. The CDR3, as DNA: TGCGCCAGCAGCCATCCCAGGACTAGCGGAAACACCGGGGAGCTGTTTTTT.

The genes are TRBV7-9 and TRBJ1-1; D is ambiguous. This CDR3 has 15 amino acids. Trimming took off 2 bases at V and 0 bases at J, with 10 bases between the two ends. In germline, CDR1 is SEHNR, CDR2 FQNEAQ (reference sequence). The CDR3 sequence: CASSLKAAMNTEAFF. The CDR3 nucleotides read TGTGCCAGCAGCTTAAAGGCCGCCATGAACACTGAAGCTTTCTTT.

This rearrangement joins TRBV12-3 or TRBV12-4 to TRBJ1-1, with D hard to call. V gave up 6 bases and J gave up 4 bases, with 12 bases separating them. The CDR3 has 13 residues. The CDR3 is CASRQSLGTEAFF. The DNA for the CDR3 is TGTGCCAGCAGGCAATCCCTCGGCACTGAAGCTTTCTTT.

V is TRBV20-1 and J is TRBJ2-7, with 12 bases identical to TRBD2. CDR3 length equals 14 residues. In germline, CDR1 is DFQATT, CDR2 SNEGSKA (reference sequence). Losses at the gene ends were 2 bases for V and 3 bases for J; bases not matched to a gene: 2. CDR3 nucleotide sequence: TGCAGTGCTAGACTAGCGGGAGGGGTCTACGAGCAGTACTTC. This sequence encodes CSARLAGGVYEQYF.

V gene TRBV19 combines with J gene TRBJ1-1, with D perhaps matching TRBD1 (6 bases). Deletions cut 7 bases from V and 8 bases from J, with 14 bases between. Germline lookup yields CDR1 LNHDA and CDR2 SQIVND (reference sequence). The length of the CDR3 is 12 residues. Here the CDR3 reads CASIGLTGEAFF. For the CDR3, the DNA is TGTGCCAGTATTGGGCTAACAGGGGAAGCTTTCTTT.

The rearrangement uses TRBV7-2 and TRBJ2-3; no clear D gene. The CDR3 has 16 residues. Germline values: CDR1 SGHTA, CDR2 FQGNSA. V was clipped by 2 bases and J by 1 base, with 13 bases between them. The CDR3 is CASSLSDSPGTDTQYF. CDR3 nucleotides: TGTGCCAGCAGCTTATCCGACTCACCGGGCACAGATACGCAGTATTTT.

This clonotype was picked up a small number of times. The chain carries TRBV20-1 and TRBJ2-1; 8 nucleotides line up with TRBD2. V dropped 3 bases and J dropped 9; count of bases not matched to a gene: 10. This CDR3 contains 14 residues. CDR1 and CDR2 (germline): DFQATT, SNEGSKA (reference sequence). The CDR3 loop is CSASSGLAFGEQFF. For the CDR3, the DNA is TGCAGTGCTAGCAGCGGACTAGCCTTCGGTGAGCAGTTCTTC.

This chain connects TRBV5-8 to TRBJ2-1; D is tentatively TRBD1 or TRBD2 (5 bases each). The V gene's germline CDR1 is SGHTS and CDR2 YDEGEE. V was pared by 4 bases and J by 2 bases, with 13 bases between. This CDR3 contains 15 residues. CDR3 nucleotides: TGTGCCAGCAGCACCGGGACCTTCACCTACAATGAGCAGTTCTTC. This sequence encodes CASSTGTFTYNEQFF.

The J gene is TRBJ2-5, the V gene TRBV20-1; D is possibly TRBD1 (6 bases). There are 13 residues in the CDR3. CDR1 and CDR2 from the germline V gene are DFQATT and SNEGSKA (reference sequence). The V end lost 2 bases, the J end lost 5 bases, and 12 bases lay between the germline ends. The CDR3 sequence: CSARMGARETQYF. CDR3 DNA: TGCAGTGCTAGAATGGGGGCCCGTGAGACCCAGTACTTC.

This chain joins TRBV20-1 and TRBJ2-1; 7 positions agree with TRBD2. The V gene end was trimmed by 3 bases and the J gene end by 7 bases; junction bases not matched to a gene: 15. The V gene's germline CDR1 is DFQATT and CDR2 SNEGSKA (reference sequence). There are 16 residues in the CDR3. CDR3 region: CSASSASSGDGNEQFF. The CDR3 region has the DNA TGCAGTGCTAGTTCCGCCTCTAGCGGTGATGGGAATGAGCAGTTCTTC.

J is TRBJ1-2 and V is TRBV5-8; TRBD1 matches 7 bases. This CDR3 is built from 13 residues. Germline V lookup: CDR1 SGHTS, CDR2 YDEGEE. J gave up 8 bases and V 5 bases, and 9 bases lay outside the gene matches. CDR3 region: CASSPTGSKGYTF. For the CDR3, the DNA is TGTGCCAGCAGTCCGACAGGGTCAAAAGGCTACACCTTC.

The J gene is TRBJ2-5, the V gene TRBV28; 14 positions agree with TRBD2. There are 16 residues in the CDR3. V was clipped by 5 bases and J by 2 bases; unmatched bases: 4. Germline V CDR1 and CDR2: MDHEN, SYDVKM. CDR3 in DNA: TGTGCCAGCAGTCCAGGGACTAGCGGGAGACAAGAGACCCAGTACTTC. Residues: CASSPGTSGRQETQYF.

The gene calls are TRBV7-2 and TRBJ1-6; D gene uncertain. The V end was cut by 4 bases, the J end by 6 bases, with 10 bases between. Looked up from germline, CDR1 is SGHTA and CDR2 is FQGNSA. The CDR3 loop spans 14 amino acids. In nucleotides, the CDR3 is TGTGCCAGCAGCTCAGACCGACTTAATTCACCCCTCCACTTT. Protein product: CASSSDRLNSPLHF.

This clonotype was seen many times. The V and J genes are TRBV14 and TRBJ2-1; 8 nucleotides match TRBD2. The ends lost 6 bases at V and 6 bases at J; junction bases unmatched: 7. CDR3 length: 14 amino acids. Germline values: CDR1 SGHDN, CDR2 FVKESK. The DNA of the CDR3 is TGTGCCAGCAGAAGAGCGGGAGTCACCAATGAGCAGTTCTTC. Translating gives CASRRAGVTNEQFF. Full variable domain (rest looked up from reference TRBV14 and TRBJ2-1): EAGVTQFPSHSVIEKGQTVTLRCDPISGHDNLYWYRRVMGKEIKFLLHFVKESKQDESGMPNNRFLAERTGGTYSTLKVQPAELEDSGVYFCASRRAGVTNEQFFGPGTRLTVL.

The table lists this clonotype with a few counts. Written as DNA, the CDR3 is TGTGCCAGCAGATTTTTGGGGGCGGATGAGACCCAGTACTTC. Its protein product is CASRFLGADETQYF. This chain links TRBV27 with TRBJ2-5; D is perhaps TRBD1 (6 bases). This CDR3 contains 14 residues. The V and J ends lost 6 bases and 5 bases respectively, with 16 bases between them. Per germline, CDR1 MNHEY and CDR2 SMNVEV (reference sequence).

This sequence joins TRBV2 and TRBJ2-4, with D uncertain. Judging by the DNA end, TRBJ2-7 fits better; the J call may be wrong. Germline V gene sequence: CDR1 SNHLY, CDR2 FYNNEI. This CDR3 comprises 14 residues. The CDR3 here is CASSELQRAGEQYF. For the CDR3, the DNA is TGTGCCAGCAGTGAGCTACAGAGAGCAGGCGAGCAGTACTTC.

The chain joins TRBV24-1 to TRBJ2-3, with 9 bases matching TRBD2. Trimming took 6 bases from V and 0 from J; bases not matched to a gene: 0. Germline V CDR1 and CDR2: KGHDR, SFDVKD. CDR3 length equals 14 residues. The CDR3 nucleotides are TGTGCCACCAGTACTAGCGGGAGCACAGATACGCAGTATTTT. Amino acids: CATSTSGSTDTQYF.

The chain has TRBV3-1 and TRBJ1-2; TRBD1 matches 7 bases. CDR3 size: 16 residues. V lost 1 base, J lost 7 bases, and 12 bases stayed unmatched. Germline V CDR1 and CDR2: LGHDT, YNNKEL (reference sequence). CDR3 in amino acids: CASSQVGTGEWGGYTF. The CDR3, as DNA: TGTGCCAGCAGCCAAGTGGGTACAGGGGAGTGGGGTGGCTACACCTTC.

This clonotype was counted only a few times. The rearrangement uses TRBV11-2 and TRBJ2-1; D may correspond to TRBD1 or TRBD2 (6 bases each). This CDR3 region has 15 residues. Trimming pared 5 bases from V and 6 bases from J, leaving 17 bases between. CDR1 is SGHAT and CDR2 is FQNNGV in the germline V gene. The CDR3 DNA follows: TGTGCCAGCAGCCCGGGGGCGGGAATGGGCAATGAGCAGTTCTTC. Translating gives CASSPGAGMGNEQFF.

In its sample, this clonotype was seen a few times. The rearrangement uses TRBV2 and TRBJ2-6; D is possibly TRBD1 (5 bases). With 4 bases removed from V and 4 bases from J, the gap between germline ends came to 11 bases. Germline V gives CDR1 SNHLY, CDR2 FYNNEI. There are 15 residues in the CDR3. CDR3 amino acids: CASSVLGAGANVLTF. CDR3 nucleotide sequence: TGTGCCAGCAGTGTTTTAGGGGCAGGGGCCAACGTCCTGACTTTC.

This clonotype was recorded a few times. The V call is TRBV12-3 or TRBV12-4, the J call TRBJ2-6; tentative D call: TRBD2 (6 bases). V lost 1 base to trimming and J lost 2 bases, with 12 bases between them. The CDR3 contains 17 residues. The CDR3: CASSLVLGGAGANVLTF. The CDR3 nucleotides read TGTGCCAGCAGTTTAGTCTTGGGGGGTGCTGGGGCCAACGTCCTGACTTTC.